This T cell receptor (beta chain) was found in a study of T-cell memory formation after mild COVID-19. Study-level findings and limits: Clones which contracted sat mainly in CM and EM if CD4+, and in EMRA if CD8+. Pre-infection memory showed some responding clones, and this suggested that cross-reactive memory joined.

A note on this clonotype: Its antigen is as yet unknown.

Trimming cost V 4 bases and J 3 bases, with 10 bases left between them. The CDR3 consists of 13 residues. Per the germline V gene, CDR1 is MGHRA and CDR2 is YSYEKL. MiXCR, applied by TCRdb to the 5' RACE reads, yields one record per CDR3 protein. Counted here are about 420,000 distinct CDR3 sequences, less than 25% occurring once; the ten biggest clones make up around 13%. This clonotype was obtained from an adult woman who had mild COVID-19 (a few samples of this study predate the infection). Cell type and time point are not known. The chain employs TRBV4-1 and TRBJ2-7; a possible D gene is TRBD1 (6 bases). The material sequenced was PBMCs or a T cell subset sorted from them (not recorded which). The chain's CDR3 is CASSLDRFYEQYF. CDR3 bases: TGCGCCAGCAGCCTGGACAGATTCTACGAGCAGTACTTC.